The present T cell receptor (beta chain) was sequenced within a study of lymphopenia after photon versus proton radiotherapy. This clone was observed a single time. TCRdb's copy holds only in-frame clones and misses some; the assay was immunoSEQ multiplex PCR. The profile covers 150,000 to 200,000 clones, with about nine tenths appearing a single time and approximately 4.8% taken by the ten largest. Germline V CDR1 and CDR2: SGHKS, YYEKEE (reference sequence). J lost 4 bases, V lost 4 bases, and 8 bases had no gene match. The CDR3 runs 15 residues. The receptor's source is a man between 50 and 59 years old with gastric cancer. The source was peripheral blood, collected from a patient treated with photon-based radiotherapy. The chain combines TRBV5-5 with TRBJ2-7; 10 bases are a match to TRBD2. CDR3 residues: CASSRSGRADYEQYF. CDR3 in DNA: TGTGCCAGCAGCCGAAGCGGGAGGGCCGATTACGAGCAGTACTTC.